This T cell receptor (beta chain) is from a study of T cells after yellow fever vaccination. Trimming removed 4 bases at V and 4 bases at J, with 10 bases between. The CDR3 consists of 14 residues. Germline V gene data show CDR1 as LGHNA and CDR2 as YSLEER. They built TCR cDNA with 5'RACE template switching, a step that put in a universal primer site and UMIs. TCRdb fed the 5' RACE reads into MiXCR, producing one record per CDR3 protein. The sample carries over 110,000 distinct CDR3 sequences, less than 9.5% recorded once. This sample comprised CD4+ T cells sorted from PBMCs, obtained 5 days after the yellow fever booster vaccination. This sequence joins TRBV4-3 and TRBJ1-4; D gene ambiguous. The TCR originated in a man younger than 40 who received the YFV17D yellow fever vaccine. The CDR3 sequence: CASSLASRNEKLFF. The CDR3 bases are TGCGCCAGCAGCCTAGCAAGCCGTAATGAAAAACTGTTTTTT.